These T cell receptor beta chains were read from a single sample in a study of T cell responses to AZD1222 COVID-19 vaccine. The protocol was immunoSEQ multiplex PCR, while the TCRdb copy is restricted to in-frame clones and leaves out a portion. The sample includes roughly 150,000 clones, around 91% of them seen just once. Specimen: peripheral blood, collected 28 days after the second AZD1222 dose. The receptors were sampled from an adult who received the AZD1222 COVID-19 vaccine. CDR3s include the opening cysteine and the closing phenylalanine or tryptophan. The order of the fields is V gene, D gene, J gene, clone size, CDR3 protein, CDR3 DNA. D genes are given only for firm matches. The listing skips clone size in some rows; elsewhere it reads once, few, many or a size class.

v_call: TRBV6-5; d_call: .; j_call: TRBJ1-6; clone_size: .; cdr3_aa: CASSYGGGNSPLHF; cdr3_nt: TGTGCCAGCAGTTACGGGGGGGGTAATTCACCCCTCCACTTT
v_call: TRBV29-1; d_call: .; j_call: TRBJ1-1; clone_size: .; cdr3_aa: CSVATGTRNTEAFF; cdr3_nt: TGCAGCGTCGCTACCGGGACAAGAAACACTGAAGCTTTCTTT
v_call: TRBV15; d_call: .; j_call: TRBJ2-5; clone_size: .; cdr3_aa: CATSRDPGTQETQYF; cdr3_nt: TGTGCCACCAGCAGAGATCCAGGGACGCAAGAGACCCAGTACTTC
v_call: TRBV19; d_call: .; j_call: TRBJ1-3; clone_size: .; cdr3_aa: CASSRPQGFSGNTIYF; cdr3_nt: TGTGCCAGTAGCCGTCCACAGGGATTCTCTGGAAACACCATATATTTT
v_call: TRBV2; d_call: TRBD2; j_call: TRBJ2-1; clone_size: .; cdr3_aa: CASSSGRRNEQFF; cdr3_nt: TGTGCCAGCAGTAGCGGGAGGCGCAATGAGCAGTTCTTC
v_call: TRBV12-2; d_call: .; j_call: TRBJ2-2; clone_size: .; cdr3_aa: CASRFPNVPGTITGELFF; cdr3_nt: TGTGCAAGTCGCTTCCCTAATGTACCCGGGACAATCACCGGGGAGCTGTTTTTT
v_call: TRBV6-5; d_call: .; j_call: TRBJ2-3; clone_size: .; cdr3_aa: CASSYSISSTDTQYF; cdr3_nt: TGTGCCAGCAGTTACTCGATTTCTAGCACAGATACGCAGTATTTT
v_call: TRBV6-6; d_call: .; j_call: TRBJ1-4; clone_size: .; cdr3_aa: CASSYSRQSDEKLFF; cdr3_nt: TGTGCCAGCAGTTACTCGCGACAGTCCGATGAAAAACTGTTTTTT
v_call: TRBV4-2; d_call: TRBD2; j_call: TRBJ2-7; clone_size: .; cdr3_aa: CASSPGTSGSREQYF; cdr3_nt: TGTGCCAGCAGCCCAGGGACTAGCGGGAGCCGGGAGCAGTACTTC
v_call: TRBV18; d_call: .; j_call: TRBJ1-2; clone_size: once; cdr3_aa: CASSLGGSSYGYTF; cdr3_nt: TGTGCCAGCTCACTGGGCGGCAGTTCCTATGGCTACACCTTC
v_call: TRBV11-2; d_call: .; j_call: TRBJ2-2; clone_size: .; cdr3_aa: CASSLEHNTGELFF; cdr3_nt: TGTGCCAGCAGCCTCGAACACAACACCGGGGAGCTGTTTTTT
v_call: TRBV7-9; d_call: .; j_call: TRBJ1-5; clone_size: .; cdr3_aa: CASSNQGISNQPQHF; cdr3_nt: TGTGCCAGCAGTAATCAGGGGATCAGCAATCAGCCCCAGCATTTT
v_call: TRBV9; d_call: .; j_call: TRBJ1-4; clone_size: .; cdr3_aa: CASSPIGGARGKLFF; cdr3_nt: TGTGCCAGCAGCCCTATAGGGGGGGCGCGGGGAAAACTGTTTTTT
v_call: TRBV11-2; d_call: .; j_call: TRBJ2-2; clone_size: once; cdr3_aa: CASSRERTGELFF; cdr3_nt: TGTGCCAGCAGCCGCGAACGCACCGGGGAGCTGTTTTTT
v_call: TRBV9; d_call: TRBD2; j_call: TRBJ2-2; clone_size: .; cdr3_aa: CASSVRLAGGPGNTGELFF; cdr3_nt: TGTGCCAGCAGCGTAAGACTAGCGGGAGGACCCGGGAACACCGGGGAGCTGTTTTTT
v_call: TRBV2; d_call: .; j_call: TRBJ1-3; clone_size: .; cdr3_aa: CASSLGAGNTIYF; cdr3_nt: TGTGCCAGCAGTCTAGGAGCTGGAAACACCATATATTTT
v_call: TRBV6-5; d_call: TRBD1; j_call: TRBJ1-6; clone_size: .; cdr3_aa: CASRRQGRENSPLHF; cdr3_nt: TGTGCCAGCAGGAGACAGGGAAGGGAGAATTCACCCCTCCACTTT
v_call: TRBV10-3; d_call: .; j_call: TRBJ2-2; clone_size: .; cdr3_aa: CAISGVVNTGELFF; cdr3_nt: TGTGCCATCAGTGGGGTTGTTAACACCGGGGAGCTGTTTTTT
v_call: TRBV30; d_call: TRBD2; j_call: TRBJ2-1; clone_size: .; cdr3_aa: CAWSGGTSGSSYNEQFF; cdr3_nt: TGTGCCTGGAGTGGGGGGACTAGCGGGAGCTCCTACAATGAGCAGTTCTTC
v_call: TRBV27; d_call: .; j_call: TRBJ2-5; clone_size: .; cdr3_aa: CASSLTASVGFETQYF; cdr3_nt: TGTGCCAGCAGTTTAACGGCTAGCGTTGGATTCGAGACCCAGTACTTC
v_call: TRBV15; d_call: .; j_call: TRBJ1-5; clone_size: .; cdr3_aa: CATSRGQARMVSNQPQHF; cdr3_nt: TGTGCCACCAGCAGAGGGCAGGCGAGGATGGTTAGCAATCAGCCCCAGCATTTT
v_call: TRBV7-9; d_call: TRBD1; j_call: TRBJ2-5; clone_size: .; cdr3_aa: CASSRDRDFKTQYF; cdr3_nt: TGTGCCAGCAGCCGGGACAGGGATTTTAAGACCCAGTACTTC
v_call: TRBV30; d_call: .; j_call: TRBJ1-6; clone_size: .; cdr3_aa: CAWSVLGNSPLHF; cdr3_nt: TGTGCCTGGAGTGTACTTGGTAATTCACCCCTCCACTTT
v_call: TRBV7-8; d_call: .; j_call: TRBJ2-7; clone_size: .; cdr3_aa: CASSPGPGEQYF; cdr3_nt: TGTGCCAGCAGCCCCGGGCCGGGCGAGCAGTACTTC
v_call: TRBV10-1; d_call: TRBD2; j_call: TRBJ2-3; clone_size: .; cdr3_aa: CASGEAGRTDTQYF; cdr3_nt: TGCGCCAGCGGTGAAGCGGGGAGGACAGATACGCAGTATTTT
v_call: TRBV6-5; d_call: .; j_call: TRBJ1-3; clone_size: .; cdr3_aa: CASSPALIGNTIYF; cdr3_nt: TGTGCCAGCAGTCCGGCCCTGATTGGAAACACCATATATTTT
v_call: TRBV7-2; d_call: .; j_call: TRBJ2-5; clone_size: .; cdr3_aa: CASSRRGSQETQYF; cdr3_nt: TGTGCCAGCAGCCGGAGGGGTTCCCAAGAGACCCAGTACTTC
v_call: TRBV7-2; d_call: .; j_call: TRBJ2-7; clone_size: .; cdr3_aa: CASSLGIRPPPEEQYF; cdr3_nt: TGTGCCAGCAGCTTAGGAATCCGGCCCCCCCCCGAAGAGCAGTACTTC
v_call: TRBV5-6; d_call: .; j_call: TRBJ2-7; clone_size: .; cdr3_aa: CASTLGRTDYEQYF; cdr3_nt: TGTGCCAGCACCCTCGGACGGACTGACTACGAGCAGTACTTC
v_call: TRBV21-1; d_call: .; j_call: TRBJ1-4; clone_size: .; cdr3_aa: CASPCKEPPIEWDLPGNEKLFF; cdr3_nt: TGTGCCAGCCCTTGTAAGGAGCCGCCTATAGAATGGGACCTTCCCGGTAATGAAAAACTGTTTTTT
v_call: TRBV7-2; d_call: .; j_call: TRBJ1-5; clone_size: .; cdr3_aa: CASSLGSGALFQPQHF; cdr3_nt: TGTGCCAGCAGCTTAGGTTCCGGGGCCCTTTTTCAGCCCCAGCATTTT
v_call: TRBV2; d_call: .; j_call: TRBJ2-2; clone_size: .; cdr3_aa: CASSPEGELFF; cdr3_nt: TGTGCCAGCAGTCCAGAGGGAGAGCTGTTTTTT
v_call: TRBV6-1; d_call: TRBD2; j_call: TRBJ2-7; clone_size: few; cdr3_aa: CASSELTGGIYEQYF; cdr3_nt: TGTGCCAGCAGTGAATTGACGGGGGGTATCTACGAGCAGTACTTC
v_call: TRBV19; d_call: TRBD2; j_call: TRBJ2-4; clone_size: .; cdr3_aa: CASSIASGGASAKNIQYF; cdr3_nt: TGTGCCAGTAGTATTGCTAGCGGGGGGGCCTCAGCCAAAAACATTCAGTACTTC
v_call: TRBV6-5; d_call: TRBD1; j_call: TRBJ2-7; clone_size: .; cdr3_aa: CASKAGQGSHEQYF; cdr3_nt: TGTGCCAGCAAAGCGGGACAGGGAAGTCACGAGCAGTACTTC
v_call: TRBV3-1/TRBV3-2; d_call: .; j_call: TRBJ1-2; clone_size: .; cdr3_aa: CASSQGGGGYGYTF; cdr3_nt: TGTGCCAGCAGCCAGGGAGGGGGGGGCTATGGCTACACCTTC
v_call: TRBV19; d_call: TRBD1; j_call: TRBJ1-6; clone_size: .; cdr3_aa: CASSIPGTGGSPLHF; cdr3_nt: TGTGCCAGTAGTATTCCCGGGACAGGGGGTTCACCCCTCCACTTT
v_call: TRBV6-1; d_call: .; j_call: TRBJ1-5; clone_size: .; cdr3_aa: CASSEGFYGNQPQHF; cdr3_nt: TGTGCCAGCAGTGAAGGATTCTATGGCAATCAGCCCCAGCATTTT
v_call: TRBV5-4; d_call: .; j_call: TRBJ1-2; clone_size: .; cdr3_aa: CASKRQANYGYTF; cdr3_nt: TGTGCCAGCAAGCGCCAGGCGAACTATGGCTACACCTTC
v_call: TRBV12-3/TRBV12-4; d_call: .; j_call: TRBJ1-6; clone_size: .; cdr3_aa: CASSLGNSPLHF; cdr3_nt: TGTGCCAGCAGTTTAGGGAATTCACCCCTCCACTTT
v_call: TRBV7-2; d_call: .; j_call: TRBJ2-4; clone_size: .; cdr3_aa: CASSQTGQGNIQYF; cdr3_nt: TGTGCCAGCAGCCAAACCGGCCAGGGAAACATTCAGTACTTC
v_call: TRBV29-1; d_call: .; j_call: TRBJ1-1; clone_size: .; cdr3_aa: CSVGLTANTEAFF; cdr3_nt: TGCAGCGTGGGGTTGACAGCGAACACTGAAGCTTTCTTT
v_call: TRBV3-1/TRBV3-2; d_call: .; j_call: TRBJ2-5; clone_size: many; cdr3_aa: CASRKAETQYF; cdr3_nt: TGTGCCAGCAGGAAGGCTGAGACCCAGTACTTC
v_call: TRBV24-1; d_call: .; j_call: TRBJ1-5; clone_size: .; cdr3_aa: CATSDSVGNQPQHF; cdr3_nt: TGTGCCACCAGTGATTCGGTCGGGAATCAGCCCCAGCATTTT
v_call: TRBV12-3/TRBV12-4; d_call: TRBD1; j_call: TRBJ1-4; clone_size: once; cdr3_aa: CASRDRGREKLFF; cdr3_nt: TGTGCCAGCAGAGACAGGGGGAGGGAAAAACTGTTTTTT
v_call: TRBV11-2; d_call: TRBD2; j_call: TRBJ2-1; clone_size: .; cdr3_aa: CASSSRTSGRGNEQFF; cdr3_nt: TGTGCCAGCAGCTCTCGGACTAGCGGGAGGGGTAATGAGCAGTTCTTC
v_call: TRBV5-1; d_call: TRBD1; j_call: TRBJ1-5; clone_size: .; cdr3_aa: CASSTGTGTGNQPQHF; cdr3_nt: TGCGCCAGCAGCACCGGGACAGGGACTGGCAATCAGCCCCAGCATTTT
v_call: TRBV7-2; d_call: .; j_call: TRBJ2-2; clone_size: .; cdr3_aa: CASSSPIVTGELFF; cdr3_nt: TGTGCCAGCAGCTCCCCGATCGTCACCGGGGAGCTGTTTTTT
v_call: TRBV6-5; d_call: TRBD2; j_call: TRBJ2-1; clone_size: .; cdr3_aa: CASSYTSGVIYNEQFF; cdr3_nt: TGTGCCAGCAGCTACACTAGCGGGGTTATCTACAATGAGCAGTTCTTC
v_call: TRBV15; d_call: .; j_call: TRBJ1-5; clone_size: few; cdr3_aa: CATSRKGANQPQHF; cdr3_nt: TGTGCCACCAGCAGAAAAGGGGCCAATCAGCCCCAGCATTTT
v_call: TRBV27; d_call: .; j_call: TRBJ1-2; clone_size: .; cdr3_aa: CASSFRANYGYTF; cdr3_nt: TGTGCCAGCAGTTTCCGCGCTAACTATGGCTACACCTTC
v_call: TRBV11-3; d_call: TRBD2; j_call: TRBJ2-2; clone_size: .; cdr3_aa: CASSAGTSNGELFF; cdr3_nt: TGTGCCAGCAGCGCCGGGACTAGCAACGGGGAGCTGTTTTTT
v_call: TRBV4-1; d_call: .; j_call: TRBJ2-3; clone_size: .; cdr3_aa: CASSPSRPGVPTDTQYF; cdr3_nt: TGCGCCAGCAGCCCGAGCCGGCCGGGGGTCCCCACAGATACGCAGTATTTT
v_call: TRBV7-2; d_call: TRBD2; j_call: TRBJ2-7; clone_size: .; cdr3_aa: CASSLQAGGWYEQYF; cdr3_nt: TGTGCCAGCAGCTTACAAGCGGGGGGGTGGTACGAGCAGTACTTC
v_call: TRBV2; d_call: .; j_call: TRBJ1-6; clone_size: .; cdr3_aa: CASSEQGLANSPLHF; cdr3_nt: TGTGCCAGCAGTGAACAGGGTCTTGCTAATTCACCCCTCCACTTT
v_call: TRBV27; d_call: .; j_call: TRBJ1-1; clone_size: .; cdr3_aa: CASSAKWNTEAFF; cdr3_nt: TGTGCCAGCAGTGCAAAATGGAACACTGAAGCTTTCTTT
v_call: TRBV18; d_call: TRBD1; j_call: TRBJ1-1; clone_size: .; cdr3_aa: CASSPGQGQNAEAFF; cdr3_nt: TGTGCCAGCTCACCAGGACAGGGGCAAAACGCTGAAGCTTTCTTT